This is a list of T cell receptor beta chains from one sample in a study of blood T cells in healthy people across ages. TCRdb itself ran the 5' RACE reads through MiXCR, one entry per CDR3 protein. The table has hundreds of thousands of distinct CDR3 sequences, under 55% seen once. The sequenced sample was blood. These receptor sequences come from a man in his 60s in good health. The CDR3 runs from the conserved cysteine through the conserved F or W. A D gene is named only where the DNA matches it firmly. Clone sizes are given selectively: once, few, many, or a class where the clone is expanded.

V gene	clone size	D gene	J gene	CDR3 length	CDR3 DNA	CDR3 protein
TRBV6-2/TRBV6-3	many	-	TRBJ1-1	16	TGTGCCAGCAGTTACGGCTCGCCCCCCGCCTTCACTGAAGCTTTCTTT	CASSYGSPPAFTEAFF
TRBV7-6	-	TRBD1	TRBJ2-7	20	TGTGCCAGCAGCTTGGAGCAGACAGGGCCGGCGGCGATTAGCTCCTACGAGCAGTACTTC	CASSLEQTGPAAISSYEQYF
TRBV6-6	-	TRBD1	TRBJ1-5	13	TGTGCCAGCGTACAGGGGAAGGTTCAGCCCCAGCATTTT	CASVQGKVQPQHF
TRBV27	many	-	TRBJ2-7	14	TGTGCCAGCAGACTCGGCATCACGAGCTACGAGCAGTACTTC	CASRLGITSYEQYF
TRBV3-1	once	TRBD2	TRBJ2-3	17	TGTGCCAGCAGCCAAGGAACAGCGGGGCTTAGCACAGATACGCAGTATTTT	CASSQGTAGLSTDTQYF
TRBV6-6	-	-	TRBJ2-6	16	TGTGCCAGCAGATGGGGGGCCAGCTCTGGGGCCAACGTCCTGACTTTC	CASRWGASSGANVLTF
TRBV20-1	-	-	TRBJ2-1	13	TGCAGTTCAGCCCGTATGGCGGACAATGAGCAGTTCTTC	CSSARMADNEQFF
TRBV11-1	few	TRBD2	TRBJ2-1	16	TGTGCCAGCAGCCCACCCTCGATAGTACTAGCGGGGGAGCAGTTCTTC	CASSPPSIVLAGEQFF
TRBV7-2	many	TRBD2	TRBJ2-5	15	TGTGCCAGCAGCTTAGTGGCGGGGGGGCAAGAGACCCAGTACTTC	CASSLVAGGQETQYF
TRBV25-1	-	TRBD2	TRBJ2-5	15	TGTGCCAGCAGTGAGCTAGCGGGGCGCCAAGAGACCCAGTACTTC	CASSELAGRQETQYF
TRBV5-1	few	-	TRBJ2-7	14	TGCGCCAGCGGGACGGGGGCACAACCCTACGAGCAGTACTTC	CASGTGAQPYEQYF
TRBV30	-	-	TRBJ2-1	12	TGTGCCTGGAGTATCGGGAGTGGTGAGCAGTTCTTC	CAWSIGSGEQFF
TRBV6-1	-	-	TRBJ2-2	12	TGTGCCAGCAGTGAAGAGACCGGGGAGCTGTTTTTT	CASSEETGELFF
TRBV14	-	-	TRBJ2-5	15	TGTGCCAGCAGCCAGGGTCCTAATCCATTAGAGACCCAGTACTTC	CASSQGPNPLETQYF
TRBV30	-	TRBD1	TRBJ2-7	14	TGTGCCTGGAGTGTACAGCAGGGGGCTTACGAGCAGTACTTC	CAWSVQQGAYEQYF
TRBV15	-	TRBD2	TRBJ2-3	16	TGTGCCACCAGCAGGTCAGCGGGGCGCAGCACAGATACGCAGTATTTT	CATSRSAGRSTDTQYF
TRBV4-2	-	-	TRBJ1-5	14	TGTGCCAGCAGCCAAGAACCGGGCAATCAGCCCCAGCATTTT	CASSQEPGNQPQHF
TRBV29-1	-	-	TRBJ1-5	13	TGCAGCGTTGAGCCGGGCCACAATCAGCCCCAGCATTTT	CSVEPGHNQPQHF
TRBV7-2	-	-	TRBJ1-1	15	TGTGCCAGCAGCTTAGAGCTTGGGTTAGGGGCTGAAGCTTTCTTT	CASSLELGLGAEAFF
TRBV6-1	-	-	TRBJ2-1	16	TGTGCCAGCAGTGGGGGAGGATCCCTATCCTACAATGAGCAGTTCTTC	CASSGGGSLSYNEQFF
TRBV20-1	-	-	TRBJ1-2	10	TGCAGTGCTAGGACAGACCGGAACACCTTC	CSARTDRNTF
TRBV20-1	few	-	TRBJ1-4	16	TGCAGTGCTAGAGATCTGGGGGAGGCTCCTAATGAAAAACTGTTTTTT	CSARDLGEAPNEKLFF
TRBV12-3/TRBV12-4	-	-	TRBJ2-5	13	TGTGCCAGCAGTGGGGATCCCCGAGGGGCCCAGTACTTC	CASSGDPRGAQYF
TRBV20-1	many	TRBD1	TRBJ2-3	18	TGCAGTGCTAGAGGACCGGGACAGGGGGCCCTCAGCGGGGATACGCAGTATTTT	CSARGPGQGALSGDTQYF
TRBV6-2/TRBV6-3	-	TRBD1	TRBJ2-1	15	TGTGCCAGCAGCAATACAGGGGGCTCGAACAATGAGCAGTTCTTC	CASSNTGGSNNEQFF
TRBV5-1	-	-	TRBJ1-2	16	TGCGCCAGCAGCTTGGAGGGCGCGGGCCAGATCTATGGCTACACCTTC	CASSLEGAGQIYGYTF
TRBV6-1	many	-	TRBJ1-2	12	TGTGCCAGCGAAACGCACTCCTACGATTACACCTTC	CASETHSYDYTF
TRBV5-1	-	-	TRBJ2-2	16	TGCGCCAGCAGTTCCGGCAGCGCTGTTAACACCGGGGAGCTGTTTTTT	CASSSGSAVNTGELFF
TRBV29-1	few	-	TRBJ2-1	11	TGCAGCGTGGAGGGTAGCGTTGAGCAGTTCTTC	CSVEGSVEQFF
TRBV6-1	few	-	TRBJ2-1	15	TGTGCCAGCAGGGGCTTCACACCCGGTTACAATGAGCAGTTCTTC	CASRGFTPGYNEQFF
TRBV27	-	-	TRBJ2-5	14	TGTGCCAGCAGGGGGACGCAAGACAGAGAGACCCAGTACTTC	CASRGTQDRETQYF
TRBV19	-	TRBD2	TRBJ2-1	16	TGTGCCAGTAGTAAACGGTCGGGGGGGGCAAGCAATGAGCAGTTCTTC	CASSKRSGGASNEQFF
TRBV4-3	-	-	TRBJ2-4	16	TGCGCCAGCAGCCAAGTTTCCGGGGTAGCCAAAAACATTCAGTACTTC	CASSQVSGVAKNIQYF
TRBV20-1	-	-	TRBJ2-1	14	TGCAGTGCTGGAGATTCTGGGGATGCGGGTGAGCAGTTCTTC	CSAGDSGDAGEQFF
TRBV2	-	-	TRBJ1-5	14	TGTGCCAGCAGTGAATATCAGGGATATCTGCCCCAGCATTTT	CASSEYQGYLPQHF
TRBV19	-	-	TRBJ2-3	15	TGTGCCATTGGGGTGGAAGGGGGACCCACAGATACGCAGTATTTT	CAIGVEGGPTDTQYF
TRBV30	-	-	TRBJ1-1	12	TGTGCCTGGGGGAGGGTAGTCGATGGAGCTTTCTTT	CAWGRVVDGAFF
TRBV28	-	-	TRBJ2-7	14	TGTGCCAGCATCGACAGATCACCGTCCTACGAGCAGTACTTC	CASIDRSPSYEQYF
TRBV6-2/TRBV6-3	-	-	TRBJ1-2	14	TGTGCCAGCAGTCAGCCGACAGCTTCCTATGGCTACACCTTC	CASSQPTASYGYTF
TRBV19	-	TRBD1	TRBJ2-7	15	TGTGCCAGTTTGGAAAGGGTTGGACAGGGATACGAGCAGTACTTC	CASLERVGQGYEQYF
TRBV7-9	-	-	TRBJ2-3	16	TGTGCCAGCAGCTTTAATACGCGGTCTAGCACAGATACGCAGTATTTT	CASSFNTRSSTDTQYF
TRBV12-3/TRBV12-4	few	TRBD1	TRBJ2-7	13	TGTGCCAGCAGTTGGGGACAGGACTACGAGCAGTACTTC	CASSWGQDYEQYF
TRBV3-1	few	TRBD1	TRBJ1-5	13	TGTGCCAGCAGCCAAGCAGGGGGCTGGTCCCAGCATTTT	CASSQAGGWSQHF
TRBV7-2	-	-	TRBJ2-3	16	TGTGCCAGCAGCTTAAGGGGCCAGGCTAGCACAGATACGCAGTATTTT	CASSLRGQASTDTQYF
TRBV7-2	-	-	TRBJ2-3	14	TGTGTCAGCAGCTTCCAGCTACTCACAGATACGCAGTATTTT	CVSSFQLLTDTQYF
TRBV28	-	TRBD1	TRBJ1-2	15	TGTGCCAGCAGCACCCCCGGGACAGGGCACTATGGCTACACCTTC	CASSTPGTGHYGYTF
TRBV7-9	-	-	TRBJ1-3	15	TGTGCCAGCAGCCAGGACGGCCACTCTGGAAACACCATATATTTT	CASSQDGHSGNTIYF
TRBV20-1	-	TRBD2	TRBJ2-5	17	TGCAGTGCTAGAGATCGGACTAGCGGGGGGCGTTACAATGAGCAGTACTTC	CSARDRTSGGRYNEQYF
TRBV7-6	-	-	TRBJ2-7	19	TGTGCCAGCAGCCCCCAGGTACTCCGAGCCGGGACAAGTACCTACGAGCAGTACTTC	CASSPQVLRAGTSTYEQYF
TRBV7-8	-	-	TRBJ1-5	14	TGTGCCAGCAGCTCCCGGACTTTTAATCAGCCCCAGCATTTT	CASSSRTFNQPQHF
TRBV28	few	-	TRBJ1-5	15	TGTGCCACCTTAAACGGGGGGGTGGGCAATCAGCCCCAGCATTTT	CATLNGGVGNQPQHF
TRBV9	few	-	TRBJ2-7	15	TGTGCCAGCAGCGCGCTCCCCGGGGCAATCTACGAGCAGTACTTC	CASSALPGAIYEQYF
TRBV10-3	-	TRBD1	TRBJ2-7	12	TGTGCTATCAGACAGGGTGGCGATGAGCAGTACTTC	CAIRQGGDEQYF
TRBV29-1	-	-	TRBJ1-2	17	TGCAGCGTTGAAGATCTTCAGAGTTCGGAGATTAACTATGGCTACACCTTC	CSVEDLQSSEINYGYTF